This T cell receptor beta chain appears in the sequencing data of a study of T cells after yellow fever vaccination (dated by TCRdb to between 2017 and 2020). At the level of the whole study: Libraries from fractions with low cell numbers were prepared with the SMART-Seq v4 Ultra Low Input RNA kit. To follow T-cell clones before and after primary and booster YFV17D yellow fever vaccination, bulk TCR alpha and beta repertoires were sequenced over time. The cohort comprised two healthy male donors, one aged 18 to 29 and one aged 30 to 39 years. Blood was collected at multiple timepoints before and after primary and secondary immunization, and bulk PBMC replicates and cell subsets were isolated.

The run used an Illumina NovaSeq 6000. TCR cDNA was synthesized by 5'RACE template switching, which introduced a universal primer site and unique molecular identifiers. Priming for cDNA synthesis came from both the TCR alpha and TCR beta constant segments. Libraries were amplified in two PCR steps, with sample barcodes and sequencing adapters added in the second step. Libraries were sequenced on Illumina HiSeq 2500 (2x100 bp) or NovaSeq (2x150 bp). The study's processing was this. MIGEC handled demultiplexing of reads and collapsing into UMI consensus sequences, while MiXCR performed V(D)J alignment. Vaccine-responding clonotypes were identified with edgeR using replicate PBMC samples, with FDR below 0.01 and a log2 fold change above 5 up to day 15 being required. Each bulk clonotype received a CD4 or CD8 identity based on whether the sequenced CD4 or CD8 repertoire contained that clonotype at higher abundance. TCRdb reworked the public reads: Q25 trimming with fastp, MiXCR clone assembly, productive beta chains retained. Records with the same CDR3 protein are collapsed into one entry carrying the most frequent genes and DNA. Clone size and V and J calls follow TCRdb, not the original study. This sample lists under 350,000 distinct CDR3 sequences; roughly 3.9% were detected once. In total, the top ten clones hold about 26% of the sample.

The label giving this sample's treatment or condition can be read as: live attenuated yellow fever vaccine strain. At every blood-draw timepoint, two biological replicates of bulk PBMCs were collected. PBMCs were isolated from peripheral blood using a standard Ficoll-Paque protocol. RNA was extracted with TriZol from bulk PBMCs, CD4 and CD8 fractions, and dextramer-positive and dextramer-negative fractions. General study outcomes and caveats: Most clones expanded after primary vaccination (96% of CD4 and approximately 90% of CD8) were re-detected after the booster, suggesting that broad memory maintenance occurred. Because the study included only two donors, the extent to which the findings can be generalized is limited. A small share of clonotypes occurred in both CD4 and CD8 compartments, likely arising from convergent recombination. FACS-sorted repertoires could contain abundant contaminating clonotypes from the bulk population, so computational filtering was required. The secondary T-cell response was found to be weaker but faster than the primary response, with a peak reached on day 5 rather than on day 15.

The table lists this clonotype with a few counts. Its antigen is unknown. Base qualities are not at hand, and no much larger clone is one base apart. Trimming at the junction amounts to 7 bases on V and 8 bases on J, and the germline ends lie 22 bases apart. The germline V gene (reference sequence) gives CDR1 as LNHDA and CDR2 as SQIVND. The CDR3 runs 15 residues from the cysteine to the phenylalanine. CDR3 DNA only is kept here, 45 bases in frame from base 1. Rearrangement joined TRBV19 to TRBJ2-3; 6 matching bases give a weak D call of TRBD1. The sequence derives from a man in his late teens or twenties who received the YFV17D yellow fever vaccine. The sample in question was PBMCs, obtained 5 days after the yellow fever booster vaccination. The bases are TGTGCCAGTACTAAAATTGGAGCAGGGGCAGCTACGCAGTATTTT. This translates into CASTKIGAGAATQYF. The CDR3 plus the reference TRBV19 and TRBJ2-3 genes for the other parts give the full variable domain: DGGITQSPKYLFRKEGQNVTLSCEQNLNHDAMYWYRQDPGQGLRLIYYSQIVNDFQKGDIAEGYSVSREKKESFPLTVTSAQKNPTAFYLCASTKIGAGAATQYFGPGTRLTVL.